The next 3 T cell receptor beta chains were all read from a single sample in a study of blood T cell repertoires in COVID-19. The table came from immunoSEQ multiplex PCR; TCRdb's copy has only in-frame clones and leaves some out. The sample carries about 330,000 clones, 92% recorded once. Sequenced sample: PBMCs or T cells enriched from blood (not recorded which). These receptors were taken from a woman aged 25 to 39 who had recovered from COVID-19.

V gene TRBV7-3 combines with J gene TRBJ2-2, with unresolved D. This CDR3 has 13 residues. Looked up from germline, CDR1 is SGHTA and CDR2 is FQGTGA. The V gene lost 2 bases and the J gene lost 6 bases, with 7 bases spanning the gap. CDR3 DNA sequence: TGTGCCAGCAGCTTACAGGTGGCCGGGGAGCTGTTTTTT. Its translation is CASSLQVAGELFF.

The chain uses TRBV5-5 and TRBJ2-7; TRBD2 matches 7 bases. The CDR3 contains 15 residues. Trimming removed 2 bases from V and 4 bases from J; junction bases left unmatched: 9. Germline values: CDR1 SGHKS, CDR2 YYEKEE (reference sequence). CDR3 region: CASSFLAGEGYEQYF. CDR3 nucleotide sequence: TGTGCCAGCAGCTTCTTGGCGGGGGAAGGGTACGAGCAGTACTTC.

This clone was observed once. The CDR3 protein is CASSPILGLTPYNEQFF. Written as DNA, the CDR3 is TGTGCCAGCAGTCCCATCCTAGGACTGACCCCCTACAATGAGCAGTTCTTC. The rearrangement links TRBV27 to TRBJ2-1, with D maybe TRBD2 (5 bases). Germline V gives CDR1 MNHEY, CDR2 SMNVEV (reference sequence). V was clipped by 5 bases and J by 2 bases, with 19 bases between them. CDR3 length equals 17 residues.